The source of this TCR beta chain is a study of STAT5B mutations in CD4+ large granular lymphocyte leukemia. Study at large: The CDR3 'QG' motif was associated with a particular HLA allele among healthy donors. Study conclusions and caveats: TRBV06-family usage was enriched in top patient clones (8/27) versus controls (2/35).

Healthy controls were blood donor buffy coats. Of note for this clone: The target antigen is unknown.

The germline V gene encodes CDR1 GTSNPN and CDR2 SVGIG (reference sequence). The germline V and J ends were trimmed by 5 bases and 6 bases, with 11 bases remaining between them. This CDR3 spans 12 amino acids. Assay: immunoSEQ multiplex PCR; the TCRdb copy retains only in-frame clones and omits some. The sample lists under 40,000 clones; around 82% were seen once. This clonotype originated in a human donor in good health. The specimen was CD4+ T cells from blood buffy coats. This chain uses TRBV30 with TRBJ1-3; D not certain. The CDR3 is CAWPVGENTIYF. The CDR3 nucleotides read TGTGCCTGGCCGGTAGGAGAAAACACCATATATTTT.